Below, 11 T cell receptor beta chains from the same sample are listed, as sequenced in a study of shared T cell receptors in the human thymus listed by TCRdb under 2021. Libraries came from the immunoSEQ multiplex PCR assay. The clones in this table, taken by TCRdb from immuneACCESS, are in-frame only. Not every clone is retained; where verified, under half of the shortfall comes from an unresolved V gene, and the cause of the rest is unknown. The sample records about 660,000 clones, 85% to 90% of which are singletons. 0.01% of the sample is taken by the ten largest. These same records also appear under a second study, on human thymus T cells.

Source material: thymocytes. All receptors come from a boy younger than two with a congenital heart defect. Donor details come from another sample of the same person, matched by shared clones.

The CDR3 spells CASGLAPLAGAQETQYF. The CDR3 DNA reads TGTGCTAGTGGTTTGGCCCCCCTAGCGGGAGCCCAAGAGACCCAGTACTTC. This chain links TRBV12-5 with TRBJ2-5; TRBD2 matches 10 bases. Unmatched junction bases numbered 6, after V lost 1 base and J lost 1 base. This CDR3 contains 17 residues. In germline, CDR1 is LGHNT, CDR2 FRNRAP.

The rearrangement joins TRBV19 to TRBJ2-7, with 12 bases that match TRBD2. This CDR3 region has 17 residues. The germline CDR1 and CDR2 sequences are LNHDA and SQIVND (reference sequence). V trimming: 3 bases; J trimming: 3 bases; junction bases outside the gene matches: 9. CDR3 nucleotides: TGTGCCAGTAGTATTGAGACTAGCGGGAGCACAAACTACGAGCAGTACTTC. Translation gives CASSIETSGSTNYEQYF.

The chain joins TRBV5-4 to TRBJ2-5; 7 nucleotides match TRBD1. Germline V lookup: CDR1 SGHNT, CDR2 YYREEE (reference sequence). This CDR3 has 16 residues. V was pared by 3 bases and J by 2 bases, with 10 bases of the junction left unmatched. CDR3 amino acids: CASSCKGQKSQETQYF. The CDR3 nucleotides read TGTGCCAGCAGCTGCAAGGGACAGAAATCGCAAGAGACCCAGTACTTC.

DNA of the CDR3: TGTGCCAGCAGTTTTCCCGCTGCTGGGGGCAGAAACTATGGCTACACCTTC. It is translated as CASSFPAAGGRNYGYTF. J is TRBJ1-2 and V is TRBV28; D may be TRBD1 (6 bases). Germline V gives CDR1 MDHEN, CDR2 SYDVKM. CDR3 size: 17 residues. The V gene lost 3 bases and the J gene lost 2 bases, with 19 bases spanning the gap.

This clone has more than one count but fewer than ten. The V and J genes are TRBV5-1 and TRBJ2-7, with TRBD2 as a possible D gene (5 bases). The germline V gene encodes CDR1 SGHRS and CDR2 YFSETQ. With 5 bases removed from V and 0 bases from J, the gap between germline ends came to 15 bases. The CDR3 extends over 15 amino acids. CDR3 bases: TGCGCCAGCAGGTCCGAGGGCAGGTCCTCCTACGAGCAGTACTTC. Translating gives CASRSEGRSSYEQYF.

The CDR3 nucleotides read TGTGCCTGGAGTGTAGGCCTAGCTGACCAAGAGACCCAGTACTTC. Protein product: CAWSVGLADQETQYF. The rearrangement links TRBV30 to TRBJ2-5; D may be TRBD2 (5 bases). The V gene lost 0 bases and the J gene lost 0 bases, with 11 bases spanning the gap. CDR1 is GTSNPN and CDR2 is SVGIG in the germline V gene (reference sequence). CDR3 length: 15 amino acids.

The chain is built from TRBV18 and TRBJ1-1; D remains unclear. The CDR3 runs to 13 residues. V dropped 4 bases and J dropped 0 bases, with 6 bases sitting between them. The germline gives CDR1 KGHSH, CDR2 LQKENI. The CDR3 DNA sequence: TGTGCCAGCTCACGGCCAGTGAACACTGAAGCTTTCTTT. This translates into CASSRPVNTEAFF.

V and J are TRBV30 and TRBJ2-3; 7 bases are shared with TRBD1. There are 14 residues in the CDR3. J gave up 3 bases and V 5 bases, and 8 bases lay outside the gene matches. The germline V gene encodes CDR1 GTSNPN and CDR2 SVGIG (reference sequence). CDR3 region: CAWVDRAKTDTQYF. The CDR3 nucleotides are TGTGCCTGGGTCGACAGGGCGAAGACAGATACGCAGTATTTT.

V is TRBV11-2 and J is TRBJ2-3, with D hard to call. V lost 0 bases, J lost 7 bases, and 8 bases lay in between. This CDR3 comprises 13 residues. Germline lookup yields CDR1 SGHAT and CDR2 FQNNGV. Here the CDR3 reads CASSLEGHYTQYF. The CDR3 nucleotides read TGTGCCAGCAGCTTAGAGGGCCATTATACGCAGTATTTT.

The CDR3 DNA follows: TGTGCCAGCAGTGGGGGACTAGTGAATGCCTACAATGAGCAGTTCTTC. Translation: CASSGGLVNAYNEQFF. This chain uses TRBV6-1 with TRBJ2-1, with 8 bases matching TRBD2. This CDR3 spans 16 amino acids. CDR1 is MNHNS and CDR2 is SASEGT in the germline V gene. After removal of 4 bases from V and 2 bases from J, the junction contained 7 bases not matched to a gene.

The V and J genes are TRBV5-1 and TRBJ2-7; 10 nucleotides agree with TRBD1. Germline V gene lookup returns CDR1 SGHRS and CDR2 YFSETQ. V lost 2 bases to trimming and J lost 6 bases; unmatched junction nucleotides: 8. The CDR3 sequence is 15 residues long. The CDR3 coding sequence is TGCGCCAGCAGCTTATACGGGACAGGGGCTATCGAGCAGTACTTC. The encoded protein is CASSLYGTGAIEQYF.